This TCR beta chain was profiled in a study of blood T cell repertoires in COVID-19. Study-wide context: T cells, B-cell-depleted T cells, or PBMCs supplied cDNA or gDNA.

This CDR3 contains 16 residues. The V end was cut by 3 bases, the J end by 0 bases, with 15 bases between. Germline assignment: CDR1 SQVTM and CDR2 ANQGSEA. Data came from immunoSEQ multiplex PCR; TCRdb stores just in-frame clones and leaves some out. The data show some 290,000 clones, 70% to 90% seen once. The sequenced sample consisted of peripheral blood. The receptor was isolated from a man in his late teens or twenties with active or convalescent COVID-19. The chain joins TRBV29-1 to TRBJ2-1, with D perhaps TRBD1 (7 bases). In nucleotides, the CDR3 is TGCAGCGTTGAGGGTGACAGGGACTTCTCCTACAATGAGCAGTTCTTC. It encodes CSVEGDRDFSYNEQFF.